In its sample, the clone carrying this TCR beta chain was seen many times. The target antigen is unknown. V shed 4 bases, J shed 2 bases, and the junction held 6 bases outside the gene matches. The V gene's germline CDR1 is SGHTA and CDR2 FQGNSA. The CDR3 spans 18 residues. Ophthalmopathy patients had Clinical Activity Score at least 3, NOSPECS grade at least 4, duration under 3 months. RNA transcripts gave rise to amplified TCR beta CDR3 regions. The HTBI primer set was used in a first-round RT-PCR of the TCR CDR3. TCRdb independently ran MiXCR on the multiplex PCR reads; one entry per CDR3 protein. Of roughly 240,000 distinct CDR3 sequences listed, about a sixth are singletons. The sample is drawn from a study of T cells in Graves' hyperthyroidism and ophthalmopathy. Notes on the study in general: Ophthalmopathy, which appeared later, was predicted by the model a median about 6 months before onset.

The clonotype comes from a woman under 30 with Graves' ophthalmopathy. The rearrangement uses TRBV7-2 and TRBJ2-2; 14 bases fit TRBD2. The sample was blood. The CDR3 sequence is CASSSRLAGGTNTGELFF. CDR3 in DNA: TGTGCCAGCAGCTCGCGACTAGCGGGGGGGACCAACACCGGGGAGCTGTTTTTT.